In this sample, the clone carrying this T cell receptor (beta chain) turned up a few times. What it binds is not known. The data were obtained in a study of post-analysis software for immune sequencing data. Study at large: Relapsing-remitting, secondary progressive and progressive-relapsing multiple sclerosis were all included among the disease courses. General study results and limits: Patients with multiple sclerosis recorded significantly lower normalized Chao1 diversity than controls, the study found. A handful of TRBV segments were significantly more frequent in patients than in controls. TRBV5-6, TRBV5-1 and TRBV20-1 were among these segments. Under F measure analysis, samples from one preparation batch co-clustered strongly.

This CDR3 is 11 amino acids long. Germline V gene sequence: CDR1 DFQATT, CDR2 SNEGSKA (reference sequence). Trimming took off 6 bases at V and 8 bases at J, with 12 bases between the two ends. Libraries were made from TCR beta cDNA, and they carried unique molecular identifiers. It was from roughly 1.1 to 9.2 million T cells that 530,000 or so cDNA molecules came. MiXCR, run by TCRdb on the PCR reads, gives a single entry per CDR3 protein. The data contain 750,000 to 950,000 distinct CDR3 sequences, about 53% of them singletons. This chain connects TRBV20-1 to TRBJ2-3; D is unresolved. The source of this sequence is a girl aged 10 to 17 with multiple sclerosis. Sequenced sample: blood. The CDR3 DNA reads TGCAGTGCCGCACCCTCAGGTACGCAGTATTTT. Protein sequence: CSAAPSGTQYF.